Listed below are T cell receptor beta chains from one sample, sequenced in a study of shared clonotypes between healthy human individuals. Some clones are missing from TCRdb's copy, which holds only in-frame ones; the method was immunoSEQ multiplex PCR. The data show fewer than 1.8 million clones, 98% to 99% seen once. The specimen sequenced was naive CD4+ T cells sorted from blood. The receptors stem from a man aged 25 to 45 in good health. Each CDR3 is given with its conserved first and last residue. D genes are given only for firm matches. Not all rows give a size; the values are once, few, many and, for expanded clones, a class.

CDR3 DNA: TGTGCCAGCTCACCATTACAGGGGGGACGCCCCCCCTCTGGGGCCAACGTCCTGACTTTC
CDR3 protein: CASSPLQGGRPPSGANVLTF
clone size: once
J gene: TRBJ2-6
V gene: TRBV18
D gene: TRBD1

CDR3 DNA: TGTGCCAGCAGTGGATCCCTGTACAGGGCATTGAGCAATCAGCCCCAGCATTTT
CDR3 protein: CASSGSLYRALSNQPQHF
clone size: -
J gene: TRBJ1-5
V gene: TRBV28
D gene: -

CDR3 DNA: TGTGCCAGCAGTGGCGGGACAACTCAGACCCAGTACTTC
CDR3 protein: CASSGGTTQTQYF
clone size: many
J gene: TRBJ2-5
V gene: TRBV2
D gene: -

CDR3 DNA: TGTGCCAGCATGTCAGGGACAGGAACCTACGAGCAGTACTTC
CDR3 protein: CASMSGTGTYEQYF
clone size: -
J gene: TRBJ2-7
V gene: TRBV2
D gene: TRBD1

CDR3 DNA: TGTGCCAGCAGCCCTAAGACTAGCGGGAGATACGAGCAGTACTTC
CDR3 protein: CASSPKTSGRYEQYF
clone size: once
J gene: TRBJ2-7
V gene: TRBV5-6
D gene: TRBD2

CDR3 DNA: TGTGCCAGCAGACGGGACCCCCGTAATGAGCAGTTCTTC
CDR3 protein: CASRRDPRNEQFF
clone size: -
J gene: TRBJ2-1
V gene: TRBV2
D gene: -

CDR3 DNA: TGTGCCTGGAGGGACAGGGGCGGTAGAAATCAGCCCCAGCATTTT
CDR3 protein: CAWRDRGGRNQPQHF
clone size: -
J gene: TRBJ1-5
V gene: TRBV30
D gene: TRBD1

CDR3 DNA: TGTGCCAGCAGTAACACAGATACGCAGTATTTT
CDR3 protein: CASSNTDTQYF
clone size: -
J gene: TRBJ2-3
V gene: TRBV5-4
D gene: -

CDR3 DNA: TGTGCCAGCAGCTCGAACAGGGTATCCAACACTGAAGCTTTCTTT
CDR3 protein: CASSSNRVSNTEAFF
clone size: -
J gene: TRBJ1-1
V gene: TRBV11-2
D gene: -

CDR3 DNA: TGTGCCAGCAACCGACAGCCCTGGGGCGGGAGCCGGCCCCCCGGCTACGAGCAGTACTTC
CDR3 protein: CASNRQPWGGSRPPGYEQYF
clone size: -
J gene: TRBJ2-7
V gene: TRBV7-7
D gene: TRBD2

CDR3 DNA: TGTGCCAGTAGTATCAGGTCACGGAGTAGCAATCAGCCCCAGCATTTT
CDR3 protein: CASSIRSRSSNQPQHF
clone size: once
J gene: TRBJ1-5
V gene: TRBV19
D gene: -

CDR3 DNA: TGTGCCAGCAGTCGGGACAGGAGAAATGAAAAACTGTTTTTT
CDR3 protein: CASSRDRRNEKLFF
clone size: -
J gene: TRBJ1-4
V gene: TRBV27
D gene: TRBD1

CDR3 DNA: TGTGCCAGCAGTTCCCCAAACAGAAACGGGGGCTACACCTTC
CDR3 protein: CASSSPNRNGGYTF
clone size: -
J gene: TRBJ1-2
V gene: TRBV6-6
D gene: -

CDR3 DNA: TGTGCCAGCGGGGGGGACGTGGGCACTGAAGCTTTCTTT
CDR3 protein: CASGGDVGTEAFF
clone size: -
J gene: TRBJ1-1
V gene: TRBV2
D gene: -

CDR3 DNA: TGTGCCAGCTCACCCCCCGGGAGGAACAGAAGGACCGGGGAGCTGTTTTTT
CDR3 protein: CASSPPGRNRRTGELFF
clone size: -
J gene: TRBJ2-2
V gene: TRBV18
D gene: TRBD2

CDR3 DNA: TGTGCCAGCAGAGCCGGGACAGGGTCCGGCGGGGAGCTGTTTTTT
CDR3 protein: CASRAGTGSGGELFF
clone size: -
J gene: TRBJ2-2
V gene: TRBV6-6
D gene: TRBD1

CDR3 DNA: TGCAGCGCTGGGACAGGGAGGTACAATGAGCAGTTCTTC
CDR3 protein: CSAGTGRYNEQFF
clone size: -
J gene: TRBJ2-1
V gene: TRBV29-1
D gene: TRBD1

CDR3 DNA: TGTGCCAGCAGCCCGGACTTCTACAATGAGCAGTTCTTC
CDR3 protein: CASSPDFYNEQFF
clone size: -
J gene: TRBJ2-1
V gene: TRBV14
D gene: -

CDR3 DNA: TGTGCCAGCACGGTTGCAGCCGGGGCCATGAACACTGAAGCTTTCTTT
CDR3 protein: CASTVAAGAMNTEAFF
clone size: -
J gene: TRBJ1-1
V gene: TRBV18
D gene: -

CDR3 DNA: TGTGCCATCAGCGGGAACGGGGCAGAAACGCAGTATTTT
CDR3 protein: CAISGNGAETQYF
clone size: -
J gene: TRBJ2-3
V gene: TRBV10-3
D gene: -

CDR3 DNA: TGTGCCACCAGCCGGTCCCCAACTAATGAAAAACTGTTTTTT
CDR3 protein: CATSRSPTNEKLFF
clone size: -
J gene: TRBJ1-4
V gene: TRBV15
D gene: -

CDR3 DNA: TGTGCCAGCAGCTTAAACCCCCTGCTAGCGGGAGCCACAGCAAACATTCAGTACTTC
CDR3 protein: CASSLNPLLAGATANIQYF
clone size: -
J gene: TRBJ2-4
V gene: TRBV7-6
D gene: TRBD2

CDR3 DNA: TGTGCCAGCAGCTTAGTCTTCGGATCCGGGAGAGGGAATGAGCAGTTCTTC
CDR3 protein: CASSLVFGSGRGNEQFF
clone size: -
J gene: TRBJ2-1
V gene: TRBV7-2
D gene: -